This T cell receptor (beta chain) was captured by sequencing in a study of molecular identifiers for immune sequencing clone quantification. Overall study context: Within a replicate experiment, RNA obtained from either about 21,000 or 97,000 naive CD8 cells was divided into five aliquots, and four of those aliquots were then sequenced. Study-level points and caveats: Highly expanded clone sizes could be underestimated through barcode sharing by identical TCR molecules.

The CDR3 totals 11 residues. There are many counts of this clonotype. Its specificity is unknown. TCRdb redid the calling of the PCR reads with MiXCR, one entry per CDR3 protein. The sample shows some 320,000 distinct CDR3 sequences, roughly a quarter of them seen only once. It was from 20,000 to 1,000,000 sorted cells, with 10%, 30% or 50% RNA, that naive CD8 libraries came. Naive CD8 T cells were FACS-sorted by CD8+CD4-CCR7+CD45RA+ markers. The source material was naive CD8+ T cells from blood, with Jurkat cell RNA spiked in. Subset defined: FACS-sorted CD8+CD4-CCR7+CD45RA+ naive T cells. The source is a human donor in good health. Some libraries in this study had Jurkat cell RNA spiked in. The gene calls are TRBV1 and TRBJ2-3; the DNA was not compared with TRBD1, the D call given in the table. TRBV1 constitutes a pseudogene. CDR3: CTSSQDVPSEF. CDR3 bases: TGCACCAGCAGCCAAGACGTCCCCTCGGAGTTT.